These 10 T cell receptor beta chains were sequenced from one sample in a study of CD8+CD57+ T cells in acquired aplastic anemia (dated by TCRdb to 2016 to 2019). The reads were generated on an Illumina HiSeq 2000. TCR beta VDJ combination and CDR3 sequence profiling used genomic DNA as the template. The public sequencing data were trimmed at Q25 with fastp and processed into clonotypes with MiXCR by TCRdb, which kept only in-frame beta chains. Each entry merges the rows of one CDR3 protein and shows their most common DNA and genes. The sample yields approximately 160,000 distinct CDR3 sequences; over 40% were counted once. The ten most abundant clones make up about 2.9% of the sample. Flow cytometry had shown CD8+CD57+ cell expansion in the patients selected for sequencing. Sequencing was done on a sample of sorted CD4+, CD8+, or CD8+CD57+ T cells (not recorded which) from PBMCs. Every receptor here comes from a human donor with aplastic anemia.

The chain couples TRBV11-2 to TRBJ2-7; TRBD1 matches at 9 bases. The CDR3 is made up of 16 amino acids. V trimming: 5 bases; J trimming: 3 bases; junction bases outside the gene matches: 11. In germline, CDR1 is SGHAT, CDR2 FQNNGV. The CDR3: CASSALAGQGHYEQYF. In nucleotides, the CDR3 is TGTGCCAGCAGCGCCCTGGCGGGACAGGGTCACTACGAGCAGTACTTC. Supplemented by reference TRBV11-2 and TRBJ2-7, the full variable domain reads EAGVAQSPRYKIIEKRQSVAFWCNPISGHATLYWYQQILGQGPKLLIQFQNNGVVDDSQLPKDRFSAERLKGVDSTLKIQPAKLEDSAVYLCASSALAGQGHYEQYFGPGTRLTVT.

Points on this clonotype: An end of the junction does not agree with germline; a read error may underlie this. This CDR3 reads CASSPQGTETGEPFF. CDR3 nucleotide sequence: TGTGCCAGCTCACCACAGGGGACGGAGACCGGGGAGCCGTTTTTT. The V gene is TRBV18, the J gene TRBJ2-2, with D perhaps assigned TRBD1 or TRBD2 (5 bases each). Germline V CDR1 and CDR2: KGHSH, LQKENI. This CDR3 has 15 residues.

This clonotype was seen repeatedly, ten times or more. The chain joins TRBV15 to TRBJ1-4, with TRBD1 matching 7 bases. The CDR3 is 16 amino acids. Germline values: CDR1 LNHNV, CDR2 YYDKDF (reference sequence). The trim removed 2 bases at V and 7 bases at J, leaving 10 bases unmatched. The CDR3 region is CATSRSYTGDGEKLFF. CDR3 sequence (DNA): TGTGCCACCAGCAGATCCTATACAGGGGATGGTGAAAAACTGTTTTTT.

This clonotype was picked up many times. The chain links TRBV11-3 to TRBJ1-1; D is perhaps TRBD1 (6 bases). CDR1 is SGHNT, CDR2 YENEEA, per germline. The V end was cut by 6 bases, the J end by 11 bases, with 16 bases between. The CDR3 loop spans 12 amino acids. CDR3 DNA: TGTGCCAGCAGTAAAACAGGGTTCGTCGCTTTCTTT. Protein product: CASSKTGFVAFF. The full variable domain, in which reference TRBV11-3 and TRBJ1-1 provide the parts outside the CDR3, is EAGVVQSPRYKIIEKKQPVAFWCNPISGHNTLYWYLQNLGQGPELLIRYENEEAVDDSQLPKDRFSAERLKGVDSTLKIQPAELGDSAVYLCASSKTGFVAFFGQGTRLTVV.

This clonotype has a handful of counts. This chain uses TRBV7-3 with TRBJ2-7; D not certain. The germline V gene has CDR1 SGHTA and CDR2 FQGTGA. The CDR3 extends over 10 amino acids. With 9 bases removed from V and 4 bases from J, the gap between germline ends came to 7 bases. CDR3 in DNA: TGTGCCAGACCTAAATACGAGCAGTACTTC. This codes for CARPKYEQYF.

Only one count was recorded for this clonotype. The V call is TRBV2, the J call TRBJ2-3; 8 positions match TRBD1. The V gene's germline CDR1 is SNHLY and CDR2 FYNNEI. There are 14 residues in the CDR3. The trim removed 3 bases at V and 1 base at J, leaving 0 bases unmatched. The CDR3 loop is CASSETGGTDTQYF. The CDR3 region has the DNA TGTGCCAGCAGTGAGACAGGGGGCACAGATACGCAGTATTTT.

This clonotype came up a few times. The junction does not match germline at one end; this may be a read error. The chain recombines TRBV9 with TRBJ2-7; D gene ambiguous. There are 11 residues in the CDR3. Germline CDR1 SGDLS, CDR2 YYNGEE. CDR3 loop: CASSLTYERYF. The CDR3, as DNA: TGTGCCAGCAGCTTGACCTACGAGCGGTACTTC.

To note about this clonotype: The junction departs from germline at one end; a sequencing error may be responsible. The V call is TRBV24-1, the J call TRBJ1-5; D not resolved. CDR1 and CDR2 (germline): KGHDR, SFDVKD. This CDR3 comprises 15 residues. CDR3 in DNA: TGTGCCTCCAGTGATTCGGCAAGGCCTAATCAGCCCCTGCATTTT. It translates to CASSDSARPNQPLHF.

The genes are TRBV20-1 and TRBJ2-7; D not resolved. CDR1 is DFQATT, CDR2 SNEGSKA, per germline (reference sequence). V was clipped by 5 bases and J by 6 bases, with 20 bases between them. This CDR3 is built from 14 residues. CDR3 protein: CSARWGGGQFEQYF. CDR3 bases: TGCAGTGCTCGCTGGGGTGGTGGGCAATTCGAGCAGTACTTC.

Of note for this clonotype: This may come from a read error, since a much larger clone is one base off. CDR3 sequence reads: CASNHWQFAEAFF. The CDR3 bases are TGTGCCAGCAACCACTGGCAGTTCGCTGAAGCTTTCTTT. V is TRBV6-2 or TRBV6-3 and J is TRBJ1-1; no reliable D call. The V gene's germline CDR1 is MNHEY and CDR2 SVGEGT. V dropped 7 bases and J dropped 6 bases, with 15 bases sitting between them. This CDR3 has 13 residues.